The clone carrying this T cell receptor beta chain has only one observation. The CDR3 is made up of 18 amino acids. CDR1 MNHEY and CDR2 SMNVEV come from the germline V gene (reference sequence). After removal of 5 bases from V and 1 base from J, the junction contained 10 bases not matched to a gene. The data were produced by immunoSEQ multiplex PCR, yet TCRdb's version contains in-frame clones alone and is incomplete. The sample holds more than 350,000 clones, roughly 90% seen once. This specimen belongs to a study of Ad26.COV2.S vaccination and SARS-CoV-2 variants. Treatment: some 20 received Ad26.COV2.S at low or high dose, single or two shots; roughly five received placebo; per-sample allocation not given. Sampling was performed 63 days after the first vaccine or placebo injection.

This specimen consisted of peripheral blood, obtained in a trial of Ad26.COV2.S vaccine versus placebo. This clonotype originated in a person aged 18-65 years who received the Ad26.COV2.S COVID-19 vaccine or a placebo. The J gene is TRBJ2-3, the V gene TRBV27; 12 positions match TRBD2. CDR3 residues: CASSPRTLAGGGTDTQYF. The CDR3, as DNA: TGTGCCAGCAGTCCCAGAACACTAGCGGGAGGAGGCACAGATACGCAGTATTTT.